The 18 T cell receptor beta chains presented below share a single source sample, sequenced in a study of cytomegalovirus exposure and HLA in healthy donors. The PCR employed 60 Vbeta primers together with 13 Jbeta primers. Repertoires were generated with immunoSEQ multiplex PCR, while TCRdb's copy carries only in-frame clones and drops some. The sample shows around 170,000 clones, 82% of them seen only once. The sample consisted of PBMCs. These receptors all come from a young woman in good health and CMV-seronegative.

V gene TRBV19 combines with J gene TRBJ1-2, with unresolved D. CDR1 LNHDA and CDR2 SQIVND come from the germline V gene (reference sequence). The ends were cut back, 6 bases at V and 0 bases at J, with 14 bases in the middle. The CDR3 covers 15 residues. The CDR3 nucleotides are TGTGCCAGTAGCGGCAGGTTTACGGCTAACTATGGCTACACCTTC. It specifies CASSGRFTANYGYTF.

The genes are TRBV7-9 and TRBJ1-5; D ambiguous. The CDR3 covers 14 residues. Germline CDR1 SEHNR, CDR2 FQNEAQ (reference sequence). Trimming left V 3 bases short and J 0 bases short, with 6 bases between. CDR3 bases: TGTGCCAGCAGCTTCGCGGATAGCAATCAGCCCCAGCATTTT. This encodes CASSFADSNQPQHF. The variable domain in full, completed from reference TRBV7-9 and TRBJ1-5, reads DTGVSQNPRHKITKRGQNVTFRCDPISEHNRLYWYRQTLGQGPEFLTYFQNEAQLEKSRLLSDRFSAERPKGSFSTLEIQRTEQGDSAMYLCASSFADSNQPQHFGDGTRLSIL.

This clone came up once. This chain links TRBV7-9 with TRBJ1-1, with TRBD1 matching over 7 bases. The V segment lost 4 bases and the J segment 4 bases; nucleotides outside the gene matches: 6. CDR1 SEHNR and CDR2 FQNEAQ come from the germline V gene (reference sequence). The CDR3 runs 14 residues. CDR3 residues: CASSSETGTTEAFF. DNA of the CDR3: TGTGCCAGCAGCTCCGAGACAGGGACCACTGAAGCTTTCTTT.

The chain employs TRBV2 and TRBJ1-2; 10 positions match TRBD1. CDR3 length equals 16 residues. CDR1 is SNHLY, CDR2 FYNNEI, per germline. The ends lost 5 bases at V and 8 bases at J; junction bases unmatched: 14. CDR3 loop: CASSLLSGQGVKGYTF. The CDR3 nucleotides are TGTGCCAGCAGTTTACTCTCCGGACAGGGGGTAAAGGGCTACACCTTC.

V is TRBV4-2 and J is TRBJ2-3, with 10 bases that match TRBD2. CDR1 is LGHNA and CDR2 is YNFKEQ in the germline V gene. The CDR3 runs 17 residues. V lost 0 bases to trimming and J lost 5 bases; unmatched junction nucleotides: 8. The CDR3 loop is CASSQDAVAGGRDTQYF. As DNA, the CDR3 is TGTGCCAGCAGCCAAGATGCGGTAGCGGGAGGCAGAGATACGCAGTATTTT.

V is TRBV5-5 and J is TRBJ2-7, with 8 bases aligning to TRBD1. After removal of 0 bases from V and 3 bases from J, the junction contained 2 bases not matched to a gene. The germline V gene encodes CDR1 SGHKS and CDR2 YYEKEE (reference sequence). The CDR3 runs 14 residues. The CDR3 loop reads CASSLARGLYEQYF. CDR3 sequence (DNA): TGTGCCAGCAGCTTGGCCAGGGGGCTCTACGAGCAGTACTTC.

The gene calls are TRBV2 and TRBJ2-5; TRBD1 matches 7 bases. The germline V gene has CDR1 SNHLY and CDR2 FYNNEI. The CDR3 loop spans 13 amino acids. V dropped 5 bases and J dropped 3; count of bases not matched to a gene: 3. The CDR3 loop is CASSIQGEETQYF. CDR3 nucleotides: TGTGCCAGCAGTATTCAGGGGGAAGAGACCCAGTACTTC. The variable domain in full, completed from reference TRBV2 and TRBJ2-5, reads EPEVTQTPSHQVTQMGQEVILRCVPISNHLYFYWYRQILGQKVEFLVSFYNNEISEKSEIFDDQFSVERPDGSNFTLKIRSTKLEDSAMYFCASSIQGEETQYFGPGTRLLVL.

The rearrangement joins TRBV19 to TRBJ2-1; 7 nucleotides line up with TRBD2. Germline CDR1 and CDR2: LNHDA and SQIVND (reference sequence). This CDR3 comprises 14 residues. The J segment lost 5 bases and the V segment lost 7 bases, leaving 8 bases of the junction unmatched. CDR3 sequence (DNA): TGTGCCAGTAAGAGCGGGACTTGGAACAATGAGCAGTTCTTC. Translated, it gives CASKSGTWNNEQFF.

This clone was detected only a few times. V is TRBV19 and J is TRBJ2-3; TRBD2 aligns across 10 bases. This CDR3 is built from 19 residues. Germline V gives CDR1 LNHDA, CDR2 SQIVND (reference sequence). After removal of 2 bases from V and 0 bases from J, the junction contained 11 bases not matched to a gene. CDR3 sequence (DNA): TGTGCCAGTAGTATAAAAGGTACTAGCGGGGCGTCGAGCACAGATACGCAGTATTTT. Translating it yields CASSIKGTSGASSTDTQYF.

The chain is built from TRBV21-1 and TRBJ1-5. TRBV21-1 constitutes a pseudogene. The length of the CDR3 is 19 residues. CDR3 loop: CASSPRGGDPTGGNQPQHF. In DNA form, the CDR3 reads TGTGCCAGCAGCCCTAGAGGTGGAGACCCCACGGGGGGCAATCAGCCCCAGCATTTT.

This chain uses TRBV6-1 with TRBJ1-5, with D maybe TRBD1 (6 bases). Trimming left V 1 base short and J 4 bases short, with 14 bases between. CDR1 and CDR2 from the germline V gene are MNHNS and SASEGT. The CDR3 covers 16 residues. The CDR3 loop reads CASSEVGQLFNQPQHF. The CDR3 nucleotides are TGTGCCAGCAGTGAAGTAGGACAGCTGTTTAATCAGCCCCAGCATTTT.

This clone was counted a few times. The CDR3 loop reads CASSVMNTEAFF. DNA for the CDR3: TGTGCCAGCAGTGTAATGAACACTGAAGCTTTCTTT. This chain links TRBV6-1 with TRBJ1-1; no firm D call. V was trimmed by 4 bases and J by 0 bases, leaving 3 bases between them. Germline V gene data show CDR1 as MNHNS and CDR2 as SASEGT. The CDR3 is 12 residues long.

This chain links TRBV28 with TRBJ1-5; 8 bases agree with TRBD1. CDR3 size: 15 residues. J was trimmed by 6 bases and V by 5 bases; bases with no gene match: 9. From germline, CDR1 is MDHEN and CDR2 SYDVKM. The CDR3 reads CASSNQGARGQPQHF. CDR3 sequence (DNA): TGTGCCAGCAGTAATCAGGGGGCGCGTGGTCAGCCCCAGCATTTT.

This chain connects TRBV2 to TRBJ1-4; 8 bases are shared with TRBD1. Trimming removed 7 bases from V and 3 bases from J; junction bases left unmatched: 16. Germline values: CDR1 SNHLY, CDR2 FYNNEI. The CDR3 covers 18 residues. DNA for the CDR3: TGTGCCAGCAAAAGGGGGACTGGACAGGGTGTGTCTAATGAAAAACTGTTTTTT. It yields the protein CASKRGTGQGVSNEKLFF.

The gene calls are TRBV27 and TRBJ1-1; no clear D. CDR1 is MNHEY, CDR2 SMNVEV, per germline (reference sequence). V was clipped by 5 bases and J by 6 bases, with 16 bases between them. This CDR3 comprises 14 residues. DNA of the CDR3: TGTGCCAGCAGTACCCGGGTCCCCGGGGCTGAAGCTTTCTTT. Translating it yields CASSTRVPGAEAFF.

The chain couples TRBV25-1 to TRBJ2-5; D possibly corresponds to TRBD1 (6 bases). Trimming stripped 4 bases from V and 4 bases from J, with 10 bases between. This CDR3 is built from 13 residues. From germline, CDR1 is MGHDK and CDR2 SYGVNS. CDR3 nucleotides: TGTGCCAGCAGTGTCTTACAGGGAGAGACCCAGTACTTC. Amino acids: CASSVLQGETQYF.

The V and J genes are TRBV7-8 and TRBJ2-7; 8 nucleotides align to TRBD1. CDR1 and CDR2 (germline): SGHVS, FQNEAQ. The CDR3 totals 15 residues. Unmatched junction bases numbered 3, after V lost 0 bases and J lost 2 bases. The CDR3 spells CASSLAPGGAYEQYF. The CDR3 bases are TGTGCCAGCAGCTTAGCTCCAGGGGGCGCCTACGAGCAGTACTTC.

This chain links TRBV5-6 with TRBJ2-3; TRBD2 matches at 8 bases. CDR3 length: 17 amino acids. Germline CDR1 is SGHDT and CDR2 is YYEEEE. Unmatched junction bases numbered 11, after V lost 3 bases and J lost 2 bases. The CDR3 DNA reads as TGTGCCAGCAGCTGGTGGGGGCGGGAGGAGGACACAGATACGCAGTATTTT. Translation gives CASSWWGREEDTDTQYF.